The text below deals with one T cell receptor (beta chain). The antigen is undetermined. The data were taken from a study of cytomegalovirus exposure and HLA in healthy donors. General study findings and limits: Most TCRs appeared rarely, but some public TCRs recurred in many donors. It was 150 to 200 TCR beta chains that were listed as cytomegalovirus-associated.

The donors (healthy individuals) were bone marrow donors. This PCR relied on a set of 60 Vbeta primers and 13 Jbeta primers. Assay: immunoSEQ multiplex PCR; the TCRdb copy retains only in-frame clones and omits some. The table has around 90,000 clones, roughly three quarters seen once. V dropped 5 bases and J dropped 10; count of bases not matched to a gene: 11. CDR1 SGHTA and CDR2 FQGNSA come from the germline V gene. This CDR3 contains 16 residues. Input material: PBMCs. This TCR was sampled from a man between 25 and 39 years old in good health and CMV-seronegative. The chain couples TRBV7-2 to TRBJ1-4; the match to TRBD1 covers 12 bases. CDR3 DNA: TGTGCCAGCAGCCCTGGGACAGGGGGCACACACGGAAAACTGTTTTTT. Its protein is CASSPGTGGTHGKLFF.